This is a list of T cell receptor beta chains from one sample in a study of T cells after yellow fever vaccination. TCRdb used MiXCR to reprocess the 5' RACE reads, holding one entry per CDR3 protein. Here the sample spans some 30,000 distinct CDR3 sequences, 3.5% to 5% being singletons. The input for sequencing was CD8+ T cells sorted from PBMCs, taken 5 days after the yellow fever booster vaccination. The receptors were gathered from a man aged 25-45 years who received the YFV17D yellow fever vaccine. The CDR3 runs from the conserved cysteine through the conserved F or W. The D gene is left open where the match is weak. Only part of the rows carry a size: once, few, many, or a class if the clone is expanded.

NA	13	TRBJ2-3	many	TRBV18	TGTGCCAGCTCACCAGAGGCCTTCGATACGCAGTATTTT	CASSPEAFDTQYF
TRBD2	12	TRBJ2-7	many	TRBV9	TGTGCCAGCAGCGGGACTAGGGGCGAGCAGTACTTC	CASSGTRGEQYF
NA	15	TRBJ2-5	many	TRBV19	TGTGCCAGTAGTCAACGGACTACGACCCAAGAGACCCAGTACTTC	CASSQRTTTQETQYF
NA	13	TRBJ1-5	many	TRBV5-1	TGCGCCAGCAGCCTGGACAGCAATCAGCCCCAGCATTTT	CASSLDSNQPQHF
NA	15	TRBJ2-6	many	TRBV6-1	TGTGCCAGCTCGATAGATGTGGGAATGCCCCCTGTCCTGACTTTC	CASSIDVGMPPVLTF
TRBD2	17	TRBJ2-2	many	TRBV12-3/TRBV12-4	TGTGCCAGCACCTCCGGGACTAGCGGGGGCCTCACCGGGGAGCTGTTTTTT	CASTSGTSGGLTGELFF
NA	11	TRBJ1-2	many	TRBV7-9	TGTGCCAGCAGCTTAAACTATGGCTACACCTTC	CASSLNYGYTF
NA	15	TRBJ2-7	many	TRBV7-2	TGTGCCAGCAGCCCAAAGGCGGAGATGGTCTACGAGCAGTACTTC	CASSPKAEMVYEQYF
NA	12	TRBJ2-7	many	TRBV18	TGTGCCAGCTCACCGACGAGTGTTGAGCAGTACTTC	CASSPTSVEQYF
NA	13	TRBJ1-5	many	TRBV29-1	TGCAGCGTTGAGACTGGGGGAGGGCAGCCCCAGCATTTT	CSVETGGGQPQHF
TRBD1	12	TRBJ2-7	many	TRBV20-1	TGCAGTGCATCTTGGACAGGGACCGAGCAGTACTTC	CSASWTGTEQYF
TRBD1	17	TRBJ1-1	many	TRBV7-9	TGTGCCAGCAGCGCCCGGGACAGGAGCATCATGAACACTGAAGCTTTCTTT	CASSARDRSIMNTEAFF
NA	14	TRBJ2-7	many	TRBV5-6	TGTGCCAGCAGCTTGGTCCTGAGCTCCTACGAGCAGTACTTC	CASSLVLSSYEQYF
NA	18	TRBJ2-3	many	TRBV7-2	TGTGCCAGCAGCTCGTCTAACCGAACGTCAGCGCCGACAGATACGCAGTATTTT	CASSSSNRTSAPTDTQYF
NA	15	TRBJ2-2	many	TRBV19	TGTGCCAGTAAGATCCGGAACGCGAACACCGGGGAGCTGTTTTTT	CASKIRNANTGELFF
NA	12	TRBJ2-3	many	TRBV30	TGTGCCTGGAGTGTACGGACAGATACGCAGTATTTT	CAWSVRTDTQYF
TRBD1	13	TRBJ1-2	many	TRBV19	TGTGCCAGTAGCCAACAGGGGCATCCTGGCTACACCTTC	CASSQQGHPGYTF
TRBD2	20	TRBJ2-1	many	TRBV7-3	TGTGCCAGCAGCTTAAAGGCCCCCGGGACTAGCGGGAGGGCCGGTGGTGAGCAGTTCTTC	CASSLKAPGTSGRAGGEQFF
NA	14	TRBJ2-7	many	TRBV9	TGTGCCAGCAGCGTAGTAGGGACGGCCCACGAGCAGTACTTC	CASSVVGTAHEQYF
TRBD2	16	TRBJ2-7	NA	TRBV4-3	TGCGCCAGCAGCCAAGGGACTAGCGGGAGGGCCTACGAGCAGTACTTC	CASSQGTSGRAYEQYF
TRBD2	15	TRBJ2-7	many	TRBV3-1	TGTGCCAGCAGCCAAGGGCCGGGAGGCCTCTACGAGCAGTACTTC	CASSQGPGGLYEQYF
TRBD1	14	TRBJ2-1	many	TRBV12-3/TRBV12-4	TGTGCCAGCAACGAGCCGGGACAGGGCTATGAGCAGTTCTTC	CASNEPGQGYEQFF
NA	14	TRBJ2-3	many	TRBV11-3	TGTGCCAGCAGCCACCAGGGGAGCACAGATACGCAGTATTTT	CASSHQGSTDTQYF
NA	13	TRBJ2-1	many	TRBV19	TGTGCGACTGCGAGGGACGGGTACAATGAGCAGTTCTTC	CATARDGYNEQFF
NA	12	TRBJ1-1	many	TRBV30	TGTGCCTGGACGGCCACCAGGCCTGAAGCTTTCTTT	CAWTATRPEAFF
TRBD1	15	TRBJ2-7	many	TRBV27	TGTGCCAGCAGTGTAGGGACAGAGAGCTCCTACGAGCAGTACTTC	CASSVGTESSYEQYF
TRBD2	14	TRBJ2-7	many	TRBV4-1	TGCGCCAGCAGCCAGGGGCGGGGGTCCTACGAGCAGTACTTC	CASSQGRGSYEQYF
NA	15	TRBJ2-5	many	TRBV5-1	TGCGCCAGCAGCTTGGTGGTAGGGGGGCGAGAGACCCAGTACTTC	CASSLVVGGRETQYF
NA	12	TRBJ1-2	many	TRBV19	TGTGTCAGAGCAAGGGACGAAGATGGCTACACCTTC	CVRARDEDGYTF
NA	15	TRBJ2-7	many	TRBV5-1	TGCGCCAGCAGCTTGGAGTTGGGGGCCTCCTACGAGCAGTACTTC	CASSLELGASYEQYF
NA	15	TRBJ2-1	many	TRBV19	TGTGCCAGTAGTATCGTCCAGGACACTTACAATGAGCAGTTCTTC	CASSIVQDTYNEQFF
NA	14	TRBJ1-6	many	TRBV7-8	TGTGCCAGCAGCTTGACAGGCCCAGATAGGCCCCTCCACTTT	CASSLTGPDRPLHF
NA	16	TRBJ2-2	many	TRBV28	TGTGCCAGCAGTTTATATGGGGGCCAGAACACCGGGGAGCTGTTTTTT	CASSLYGGQNTGELFF
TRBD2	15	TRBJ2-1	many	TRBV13	TGTGCCAGCAGCTCACCTAGCGGGGGGCACAATGAGCAGTTCTTC	CASSSPSGGHNEQFF
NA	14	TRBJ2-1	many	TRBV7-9	TGTGCCAGCAGTATTCAGGATGCCGGCGGTGAGCAGTTCTTC	CASSIQDAGGEQFF